The 21 T cell receptor beta chains given below trace back to one sample, sequenced in a study of blood T cell repertoires in COVID-19. Clones were sequenced by immunoSEQ multiplex PCR, and TCRdb holds only the in-frame ones, with some missing. Among about 190,000 clones listed, roughly 78% were seen once. The sample taken for sequencing was peripheral blood. Every receptor here comes from a woman over 75 with active or convalescent COVID-19.

The chain links TRBV28 to TRBJ2-1; D may be TRBD2 (6 bases). The CDR3 has 17 amino acids. The germline V and J ends were trimmed by 5 bases and 2 bases, with 19 bases remaining between them. The germline CDR1 and CDR2 sequences are MDHEN and SYDVKM. The CDR3 DNA follows: TGTGCCAGCAGTGACCCATACCTTGGAGGGACCTACAATGAGCAGTTCTTC. It specifies CASSDPYLGGTYNEQFF.

This clone has more than one count but fewer than ten. The chain joins TRBV19 to TRBJ1-1; D is undetermined. Per the germline V gene, CDR1 is LNHDA and CDR2 is SQIVND (reference sequence). V gave up 1 base and J gave up 4 bases, with 16 bases separating them. The CDR3 covers 16 residues. The CDR3 loop is CASSIGWEGLSTEAFF. The CDR3 DNA reads TGTGCCAGTAGTATAGGTTGGGAGGGATTAAGCACTGAAGCTTTCTTT.

The chain links TRBV15 to TRBJ2-7; tentatively, D is TRBD2 (6 bases). The CDR3 spans 12 residues. V lost 3 bases to trimming and J lost 5 bases, with 8 bases between them. Germline CDR1 and CDR2: LNHNV and YYDKDF (reference sequence). The CDR3 nucleotides are TGTGCCACCAGCAGGGGGGGAAACGAGCAGTACTTC. Amino acid sequence: CATSRGGNEQYF.

The chain is built from TRBV2 and TRBJ2-7; TRBD1 agrees at 7 bases. Germline V CDR1 and CDR2: SNHLY, FYNNEI. Trimming took 2 bases from V and 6 from J; bases not matched to a gene: 7. The CDR3 consists of 14 residues. The CDR3 protein is CASSERGPIAEQYF. CDR3 nucleotide sequence: TGTGCCAGCAGTGAAAGGGGGCCCATTGCCGAGCAGTACTTC.

This clone was observed a single time. The chain links TRBV5-1 to TRBJ2-5; TRBD2 aligns across 10 bases. The J segment lost 3 bases and the V segment lost 4 bases, leaving 6 bases of the junction unmatched. CDR3 size: 15 residues. Germline V CDR1 and CDR2: SGHRS, YFSETQ. The CDR3 reads CASSKAGTSEETQYF. CDR3 DNA: TGCGCCAGCAGCAAGGCCGGGACTAGCGAAGAGACCCAGTACTTC.

This clone was counted a single time. The junction departs from the called germline gene at one end, perhaps through a read error. This rearrangement joins TRBV7-7 to TRBJ2-1; 8 bases match TRBD2. This CDR3 spans 16 amino acids. Germline V gives CDR1 SSHAT, CDR2 FNYEAQ (reference sequence). The CDR3 loop reads CASSPSLSGETREQFF. In nucleotides, the CDR3 is TGTGCTAGCAGCCCCTCACTTAGCGGGGAGACGAGGGAGCAGTTCTTC.

The chain joins TRBV5-5 to TRBJ1-2; no firm D call. Germline-derived CDR1 and CDR2 are SGHKS and YYEKEE (reference sequence). The CDR3 runs to 15 residues. V was trimmed by 2 bases and J by 4 bases, leaving 15 bases between them. This CDR3 is CASSFTRSTSYGYTF. The CDR3 nucleotides read TGTGCCAGCAGCTTTACCAGATCCACCTCCTATGGCTACACCTTC.

This clone was seen a handful of times. The J gene is TRBJ2-7, the V gene TRBV19; TRBD1 agrees at 7 bases. This CDR3 has 16 amino acids. Germline CDR1 reads LNHDA; CDR2 reads SQIVND (reference sequence). Trimming removed 6 bases from V and 7 bases from J; junction bases left unmatched: 18. DNA of the CDR3: TGTGCCAGTAGCACCTGGGCGGCTGACAGGGTCGGGGAGCAGTACTTC. Its translation: CASSTWAADRVGEQYF. The full variable domain, completed using reference TRBV19 and TRBJ2-7, is DGGITQSPKYLFRKEGQNVTLSCEQNLNHDAMYWYRQDPGQGLRLIYYSQIVNDFQKGDIAEGYSVSREKKESFPLTVTSAQKNPTAFYLCASSTWAADRVGEQYFGPGTRLTVT.

V and J are TRBV2 and TRBJ2-1; 8 nucleotides match TRBD1. V trimming: 5 bases; J trimming: 4 bases; junction bases outside the gene matches: 7. CDR3 size: 15 residues. The germline V gene encodes CDR1 SNHLY and CDR2 FYNNEI. CDR3 sequence reads: CASSLDRGTYNEQFF. The CDR3 DNA reads TGTGCCAGCAGTCTCGACAGGGGAACATACAATGAGCAGTTCTTC.

As for this clone: An end of the junction differs from the germline gene, which may be a read error. This rearrangement joins TRBV3-1 (or the pseudogene TRBV3-2) to TRBJ1-3, with 8 bases lining up with TRBD1. The CDR3 loop spans 11 amino acids. From germline, CDR1 is LGHDT and CDR2 YNNKEL (reference sequence). The CDR3 spells CASSDRGRNVF. In nucleotides, the CDR3 is TGTGCCAGCAGTGACAGGGGTCGAAATGTTTTT.

The chain is built from TRBV7-8 and TRBJ2-1; TRBD2 aligns across 13 bases. Germline CDR1 is SGHVS and CDR2 is FQNEAQ. Trimming cost V 3 bases and J 4 bases; bases outside gene matches: 9. The CDR3 contains 18 residues. CDR3 loop: CASSFALAGGQRYNEQFF. The DNA of the CDR3 is TGTGCCAGCAGCTTTGCACTAGCGGGGGGGCAACGATACAATGAGCAGTTCTTC.

The chain is built from TRBV6-1 and TRBJ2-2; D might be TRBD2 (5 bases). Per the germline V gene, CDR1 is MNHNS and CDR2 is SASEGT. This CDR3 is built from 15 residues. V gave up 2 bases and J gave up 5 bases, with 12 bases separating them. The CDR3 DNA reads as TGTGCCAGCAGTGAATCTAATAGCGTGACCGGGGAGCTGTTTTTT. This gives the protein CASSESNSVTGELFF.

At least ten counts were recorded for this clone. The gene calls are TRBV19 and TRBJ1-6; D gene ambiguous. The germline CDR1 and CDR2 sequences are LNHDA and SQIVND (reference sequence). The V and J ends lost 10 bases and 4 bases respectively, with 14 bases between them. The CDR3 spans 14 residues. The CDR3 spells CATNSPGYNSPLHF. The DNA for the CDR3 is TGTGCCACTAACTCGCCGGGGTATAATTCACCCCTCCACTTT.

The chain is built from TRBV28 and TRBJ1-6, with a weak D call TRBD1 (5 bases). The V gene lost 4 bases and the J gene lost 10 bases, with 14 bases spanning the gap. The CDR3 length is 14 residues. Germline CDR1 MDHEN, CDR2 SYDVKM. In DNA form, the CDR3 reads TGTGCCAGCAGTTCAGGGAGGGGTTGGTCACCCCTCCACTTT. Amino acids: CASSSGRGWSPLHF. Combining the CDR3 with reference TRBV28 and TRBJ1-6 gives the whole variable domain DVKVTQSSRYLVKRTGEKVFLECVQDMDHENMFWYRQDPGLGLRLIYFSYDVKMKEKGDIPEGYSVSREKKERFSLILESASTNQTSMYLCASSSGRGWSPLHFGNGTRLTVT.

This chain uses TRBV6-6 with TRBJ1-6; 8 positions match TRBD1. This CDR3 has 15 amino acids. The germline CDR1 and CDR2 sequences are MNHNY and SVGAGI (reference sequence). Trimming at V came to 6 bases and at J to 9 bases, leaving 10 bases not matched to a gene. The CDR3 spells CASSIDRGWGSPLHF. In nucleotides, the CDR3 is TGTGCCAGCAGCATAGACAGGGGATGGGGTTCACCCCTCCACTTT.

CDR3 bases: TGCGCCAGCAGCTTTGGACAGGGGCCCACCTACGAGCAGTACTTC. It translates to CASSFGQGPTYEQYF. The chain combines TRBV5-1 with TRBJ2-7, with TRBD1 matching 9 bases. This CDR3 contains 15 residues. Trimming cost V 2 bases and J 2 bases; bases outside gene matches: 5. CDR1 is SGHRS, CDR2 YFSETQ, per germline.

The V call is TRBV7-9, the J call TRBJ1-2, with TRBD1 matching over 7 bases. Trimming removed 6 bases from V and 2 bases from J; junction bases left unmatched: 12. This CDR3 is built from 16 residues. The germline V gene has CDR1 SEHNR and CDR2 FQNEAQ (reference sequence). The CDR3 sequence is CASRLGTESSNYGYTF. The CDR3, as DNA: TGTGCCAGCAGACTAGGGACAGAGTCCTCCAACTATGGCTACACCTTC. The entire variable domain, with the rest obtained from reference TRBV7-9 and TRBJ1-2, is as follows: DTGVSQNPRHKITKRGQNVTFRCDPISEHNRLYWYRQTLGQGPEFLTYFQNEAQLEKSRLLSDRFSAERPKGSFSTLEIQRTEQGDSAMYLCASRLGTESSNYGYTFGSGTRLTVV.

The V gene is TRBV5-6, the J gene TRBJ2-7; possible D gene TRBD1, 5 bases. This CDR3 has 13 residues. Between the trimmed V and J ends, which lost 3 bases and 1 base, there was a span of 8 bases. CDR1 SGHDT and CDR2 YYEEEE come from the germline V gene. The CDR3 reads CASSSQGSYEQYF. DNA for the CDR3: TGTGCCAGCAGCTCTCAGGGTTCCTACGAGCAGTACTTC.

This clone is a singleton in its sample. The chain couples TRBV7-2 to TRBJ1-4; 10 bases agree with TRBD1. Germline CDR1 is SGHTA and CDR2 is FQGNSA. V was pared by 2 bases and J by 13 bases, with 7 bases of the junction left unmatched. The CDR3 is 14 amino acids. The CDR3 reads CASSLLTGGMALFF. For the CDR3, the DNA is TGTGCCAGCAGCTTACTGACAGGGGGCATGGCACTGTTTTTT. The full variable domain, rest sourced from reference TRBV7-2 and TRBJ1-4, is GAGVSQSPSNKVTEKGKDVELRCDPISGHTALYWYRQSLGQGLEFLIYFQGNSAPDKSGLPSDRFSAERTGGSVSTLTIQRTQQEDSAVYLCASSLLTGGMALFFGSGTQLSVL.

J is TRBJ2-7 and V is TRBV6-2 or TRBV6-3; 9 bases map to TRBD1. The CDR3 runs 16 residues. Per germline, CDR1 MNHEY and CDR2 SVGEGT. Trimming cost V 4 bases and J 2 bases; bases outside gene matches: 9. The CDR3 protein is CASSLSPGQGTYEQYF. The DNA for the CDR3 is TGTGCCAGCAGTTTATCTCCGGGACAGGGAACCTACGAGCAGTACTTC.

For this clone: Germline and junction disagree at one end, which may indicate a read error. The J gene is TRBJ2-1, the V gene TRBV10-1; 9 bases line up with TRBD2. The CDR3 has 14 amino acids. Germline V gene lookup returns CDR1 WNHNN and CDR2 SYGVQD (reference sequence). The CDR3 DNA reads as TGCGCCAGCTGTGACGGCGGGGGGGCTAGGTTGCAGTTCTTC. As protein: CASCDGGGARLQFF.